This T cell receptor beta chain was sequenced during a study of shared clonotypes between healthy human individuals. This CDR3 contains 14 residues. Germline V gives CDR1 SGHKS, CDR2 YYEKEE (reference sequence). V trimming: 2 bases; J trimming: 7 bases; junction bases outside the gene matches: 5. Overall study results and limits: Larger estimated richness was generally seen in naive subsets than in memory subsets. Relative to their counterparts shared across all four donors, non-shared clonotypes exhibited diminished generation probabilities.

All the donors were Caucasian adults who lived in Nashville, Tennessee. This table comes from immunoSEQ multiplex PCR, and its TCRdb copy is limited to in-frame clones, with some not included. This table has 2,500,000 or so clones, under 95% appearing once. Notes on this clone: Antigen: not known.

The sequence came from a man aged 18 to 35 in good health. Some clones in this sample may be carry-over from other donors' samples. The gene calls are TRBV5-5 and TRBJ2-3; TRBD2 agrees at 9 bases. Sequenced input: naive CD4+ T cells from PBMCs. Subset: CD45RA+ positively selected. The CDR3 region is CASSFLPSGNTQYF. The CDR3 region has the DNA TGTGCCAGCAGCTTTCTGCCTAGCGGGAATACGCAGTATTTT.